This entry lists 10 T cell receptor beta chains sequenced from one sample in a study of blood T cell repertoires in COVID-19. Assay used: immunoSEQ multiplex PCR; TCRdb lists only in-frame clones, some missing. This table holds tens of thousands of clones, 80% to 90% found once. Sequenced input: peripheral blood. The source of these receptors is a man between 60 and 75 years old with COVID-19, enrolled during active disease.

This clone appeared a single time. The rearrangement joins TRBV28 to TRBJ2-5; maybe TRBD2 (6 bases). CDR1 and CDR2 from the germline V gene are MDHEN and SYDVKM. The V end lost 8 bases, the J end lost 5 bases, and 9 bases lay between the germline ends. CDR3 size: 11 residues. The CDR3 nucleotides are TGTGCCAGCGGAGGGTGGGAGACCCAGTACTTC. It translates to CASGGWETQYF.

This clone turned up a few times. V gene TRBV5-5 combines with J gene TRBJ2-7; possibly TRBD2 for D (5 bases). This CDR3 has 14 amino acids. Per germline, CDR1 SGHKS and CDR2 YYEKEE (reference sequence). The V gene lost 1 base and the J gene lost 2 bases, with 10 bases spanning the gap. CDR3 protein: CASSLISEAYEQYF. The CDR3 nucleotides are TGTGCCAGCAGCTTGATTTCGGAGGCCTACGAGCAGTACTTC. The complete variable domain, with remaining parts taken from reference TRBV5-5 and TRBJ2-7, reads DAGVTQSPTHLIKTRGQQVTLRCSPISGHKSVSWYQQVLGQGPQFIFQYYEKEERGRGNFPDRFSARQFPNYSSELNVNALLLGDSALYLCASSLISEAYEQYFGPGTRLTVT.

The V gene is TRBV30, the J gene TRBJ2-7; the D is unclear. The V end was cut by 5 bases, the J end by 2 bases, with 7 bases between. This CDR3 comprises 11 residues. CDR1 and CDR2 (germline): GTSNPN, SVGIG (reference sequence). CDR3 sequence (DNA): TGTGCCTGGGACACCGCCTACGAGCAGTACTTC. Residues: CAWDTAYEQYF.

CDR3 loop: CASSPHPGRGTYEQYF. The CDR3 DNA is TGTGCCAGCAGCCCCCATCCGGGACGGGGGACCTACGAGCAGTACTTC. The chain couples TRBV27 to TRBJ2-7; D is perhaps TRBD2 (6 bases). Germline lookup yields CDR1 MNHEY and CDR2 SMNVEV (reference sequence). The CDR3 runs 16 residues. With 6 bases removed from V and 2 bases from J, the gap between germline ends came to 20 bases.

This clone appeared a single time. The chain recombines TRBV29-1 with TRBJ2-5; D unclear. This CDR3 is 12 amino acids long. Per germline, CDR1 SQVTM and CDR2 ANQGSEA. The V gene lost 4 bases and the J gene lost 2 bases, with 8 bases spanning the gap. CDR3 sequence reads: CSVAGQQETQYF. The DNA of the CDR3 is TGCAGCGTTGCTGGGCAGCAAGAGACCCAGTACTTC.

The chain employs TRBV2 and TRBJ2-1; 8 bases align to TRBD2. Germline CDR1 reads SNHLY; CDR2 reads FYNNEI. The CDR3 runs 15 residues. V trimming: 6 bases; J trimming: 2 bases; junction bases outside the gene matches: 6. CDR3 nucleotides: TGTGCCAGCAGACCTGGACTAGCTCCCTACAATGAGCAGTTCTTC. Translating it yields CASRPGLAPYNEQFF.

The rearrangement links TRBV9 to TRBJ1-3, with 8 bases lining up with TRBD1. The V segment lost 3 bases and the J segment 2 bases; nucleotides outside the gene matches: 1. The CDR3 has 14 amino acids. CDR1 is SGDLS and CDR2 is YYNGEE in the germline V gene. CDR3 bases: TGTGCCAGCAGCGCGGACAGGGCTGGAAACACCATATATTTT. This translates into CASSADRAGNTIYF.

The CDR3, as DNA: TGTGCCAGCAGTTACTCTGGGGACACAGGGGGTACGCAGTATTTT. Its protein is CASSYSGDTGGTQYF. The chain is built from TRBV6-5 and TRBJ2-3; 8 bases are a match to TRBD1. This CDR3 comprises 15 residues. V was pared by 0 bases and J by 8 bases, with 7 bases of the junction left unmatched. Germline V gene sequence: CDR1 MNHEY, CDR2 SVGAGI.

The rearrangement links TRBV11-2 to TRBJ2-7; 9 bases agree with TRBD2. Germline CDR1 is SGHAT and CDR2 is FQNNGV. V shed 5 bases, J shed 6 bases, and the junction held 11 bases outside the gene matches. CDR3 length equals 15 residues. CDR3 residues: CASSPQAGGNGEQYF. The CDR3 DNA follows: TGTGCCAGCAGCCCGCAGGCGGGGGGGAACGGCGAGCAGTACTTC.

The table lists this clone with a count of one. This rearrangement joins TRBV7-3 to TRBJ2-1, with TRBD1 matching 7 bases. This CDR3 has 15 residues. Germline CDR1 SGHTA, CDR2 FQGTGA. V was pared by 5 bases and J by 0 bases, with 4 bases of the junction left unmatched. CDR3 sequence: CASSQNRGSYNEQFF. For the CDR3, the DNA is TGTGCCAGCAGCCAAAACAGGGGCTCCTACAATGAGCAGTTCTTC.